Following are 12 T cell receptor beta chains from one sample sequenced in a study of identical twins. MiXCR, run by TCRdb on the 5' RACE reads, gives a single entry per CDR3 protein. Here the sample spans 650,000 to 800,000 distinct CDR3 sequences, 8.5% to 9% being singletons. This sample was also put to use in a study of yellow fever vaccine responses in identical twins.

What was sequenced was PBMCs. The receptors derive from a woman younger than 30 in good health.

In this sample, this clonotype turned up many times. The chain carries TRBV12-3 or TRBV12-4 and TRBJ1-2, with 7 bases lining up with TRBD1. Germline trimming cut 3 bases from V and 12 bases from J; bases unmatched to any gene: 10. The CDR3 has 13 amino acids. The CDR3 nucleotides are TGTGCCAGCAGTTTCCCTTTGACAGGGCTGGACACCTTC. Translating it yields CASSFPLTGLDTF.

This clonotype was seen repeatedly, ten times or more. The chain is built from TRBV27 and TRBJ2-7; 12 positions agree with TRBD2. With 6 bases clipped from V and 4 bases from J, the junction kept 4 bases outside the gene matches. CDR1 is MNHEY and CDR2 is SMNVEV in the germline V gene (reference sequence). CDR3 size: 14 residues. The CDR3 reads CASSLAGGRYEQYF. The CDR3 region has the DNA TGTGCCAGCAGCCTAGCGGGAGGGCGATACGAGCAGTACTTC.

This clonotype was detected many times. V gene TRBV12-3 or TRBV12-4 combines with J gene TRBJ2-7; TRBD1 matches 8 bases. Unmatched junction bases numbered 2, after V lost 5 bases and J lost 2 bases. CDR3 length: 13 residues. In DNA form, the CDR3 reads TGTGCCAGCAGTACAGGGGGGCCCTACGAGCAGTACTTC. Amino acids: CASSTGGPYEQYF.

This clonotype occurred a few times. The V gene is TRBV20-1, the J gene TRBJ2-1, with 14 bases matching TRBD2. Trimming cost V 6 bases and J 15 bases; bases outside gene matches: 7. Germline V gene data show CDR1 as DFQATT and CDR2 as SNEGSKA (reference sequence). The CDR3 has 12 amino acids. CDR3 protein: CSAGGLAGELFF. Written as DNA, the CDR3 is TGCAGTGCCGGGGGACTAGCGGGAGAGTTGTTCTTC.

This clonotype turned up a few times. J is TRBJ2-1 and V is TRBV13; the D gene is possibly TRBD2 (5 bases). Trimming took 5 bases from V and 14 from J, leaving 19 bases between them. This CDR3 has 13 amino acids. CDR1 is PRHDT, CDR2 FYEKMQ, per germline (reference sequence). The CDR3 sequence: CASSPSRAAGKFF. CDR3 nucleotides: TGTGCCAGCAGCCCATCCCGGGCGGCCGGGAAGTTCTTC.

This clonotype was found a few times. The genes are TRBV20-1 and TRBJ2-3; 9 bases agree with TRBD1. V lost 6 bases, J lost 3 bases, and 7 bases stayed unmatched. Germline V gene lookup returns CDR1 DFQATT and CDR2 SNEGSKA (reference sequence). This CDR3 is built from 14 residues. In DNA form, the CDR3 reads TGCAGTGCACGAACCGGGACAGGGACAGATACGCAGTATTTT. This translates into CSARTGTGTDTQYF.

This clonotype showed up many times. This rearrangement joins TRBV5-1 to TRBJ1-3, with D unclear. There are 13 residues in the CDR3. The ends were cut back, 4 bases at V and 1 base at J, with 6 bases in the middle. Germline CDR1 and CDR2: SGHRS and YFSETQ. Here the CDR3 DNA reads TGCGCCAGCAGCCCAAGATCTGGAAACACCATATATTTT. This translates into CASSPRSGNTIYF.

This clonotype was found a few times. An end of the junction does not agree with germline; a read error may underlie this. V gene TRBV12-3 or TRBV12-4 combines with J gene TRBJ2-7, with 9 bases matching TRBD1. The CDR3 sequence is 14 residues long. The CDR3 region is CASSFLDRGPIQDF. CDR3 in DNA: TGTGCCAGCAGTTTCTTGGACAGGGGCCCTATCCAAGACTTC.

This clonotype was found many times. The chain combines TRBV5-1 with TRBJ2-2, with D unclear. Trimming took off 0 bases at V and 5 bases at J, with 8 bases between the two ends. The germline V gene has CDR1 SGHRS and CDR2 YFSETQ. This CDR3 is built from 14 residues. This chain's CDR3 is CASSLGKVTGELFF. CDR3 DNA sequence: TGCGCCAGCAGCTTGGGGAAGGTTACCGGGGAGCTGTTTTTT.

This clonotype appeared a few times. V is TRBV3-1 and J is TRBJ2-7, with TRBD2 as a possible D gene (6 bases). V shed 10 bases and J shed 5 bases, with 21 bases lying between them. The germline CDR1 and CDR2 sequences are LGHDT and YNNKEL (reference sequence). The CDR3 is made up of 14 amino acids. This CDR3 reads CATGTLWDGNEQYF. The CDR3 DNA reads TGTGCCACCGGGACTCTCTGGGATGGGAACGAGCAGTACTTC.

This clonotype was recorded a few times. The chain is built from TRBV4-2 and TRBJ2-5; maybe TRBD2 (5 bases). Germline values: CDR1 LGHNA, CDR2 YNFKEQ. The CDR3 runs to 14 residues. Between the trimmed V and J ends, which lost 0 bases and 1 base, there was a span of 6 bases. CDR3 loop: CASSQETTQETQYF. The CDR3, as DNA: TGTGCCAGCAGCCAAGAGACTACCCAAGAGACCCAGTACTTC.

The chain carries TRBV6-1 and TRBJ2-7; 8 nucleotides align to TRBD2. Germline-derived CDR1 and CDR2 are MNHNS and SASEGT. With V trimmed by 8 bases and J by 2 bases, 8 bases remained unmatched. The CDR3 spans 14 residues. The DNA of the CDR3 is TGTGCCAGCTGGCCGCGGGGGGTCCCCTACGAGCAGTACTTC. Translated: CASWPRGVPYEQYF.